These 17 T cell receptor beta chains share one sample of origin, sequenced in a study of T cells after yellow fever vaccination. TCRdb itself ran the 5' RACE reads through MiXCR, one entry per CDR3 protein. The table has 170,000 or so distinct CDR3 sequences, about 6% seen once; the top ten hold 2.9%. The specimen comprised CD4+ T cells sorted from PBMCs, sampled on the day of the first yellow fever vaccination. The receptor source for this set is a man younger than 35 who received the YFV17D yellow fever vaccine.

This clonotype was seen a handful of times. The CDR3 DNA reads as TGTGCCAGCTCACCAACAGCGGCGAGCTCCTACAATGAGCAGTTCTTC. Its protein is CASSPTAASSYNEQFF. The J gene is TRBJ2-1, the V gene TRBV18; weak D call: TRBD2 (5 bases). The germline V gene encodes CDR1 KGHSH and CDR2 LQKENI. The CDR3 spans 16 residues. Trimming removed 2 bases from V and 0 bases from J, with 11 bases in between.

This clonotype was recorded at least ten times. The V and J genes are TRBV5-1 and TRBJ2-1; 8 positions match TRBD2. The CDR3 has 15 amino acids. V shed 4 bases, J shed 5 bases, and the junction held 8 bases outside the gene matches. Germline values: CDR1 SGHRS, CDR2 YFSETQ. The CDR3 DNA is TGCGCCAGCAGCAAAAGCGGGGGTGCGAACAATGAGCAGTTCTTC. Residues: CASSKSGGANNEQFF.

This clonotype was seen ten or more times. This chain uses TRBV18 with TRBJ1-3, with D uncertain. Germline values: CDR1 KGHSH, CDR2 LQKENI. V gave up 6 bases and J gave up 7 bases, with 7 bases separating them. CDR3 size: 11 residues. In DNA form, the CDR3 reads TGTGCCAGCTCTTCCGAGAACACCATATATTTT. Protein: CASSSENTIYF.

V is TRBV5-1 and J is TRBJ1-2, with 7 bases that match TRBD1. V lost 4 bases and J lost 6; bases outside the gene matches: 12. This CDR3 contains 15 residues. Germline CDR1 reads SGHRS; CDR2 reads YFSETQ. The CDR3 coding sequence is TGCGCCAGCAGCCAGAATCAGGGGGAAGGGGATGGCTACACCTTC. This sequence encodes CASSQNQGEGDGYTF.

The sample holds many counts of this clonotype. The chain combines TRBV5-1 with TRBJ2-7, with 10 nucleotides matching TRBD2. Germline V gives CDR1 SGHRS, CDR2 YFSETQ. The V gene end was trimmed by 2 bases and the J gene end by 3 bases; junction bases not matched to a gene: 11. This CDR3 contains 17 residues. The CDR3 DNA reads TGCGCCAGCAGCTTACTCTCTTCCGGGACTAGCGTCTACGAGCAGTACTTC. Its translation is CASSLLSSGTSVYEQYF.

This clonotype appeared a few times. The rearrangement links TRBV24-1 to TRBJ2-5; possible D gene TRBD1, 5 bases. The V end lost 4 bases, the J end lost 7 bases, and 15 bases lay between the germline ends. This CDR3 spans 14 amino acids. Germline loops: CDR1 KGHDR, CDR2 SFDVKD. The CDR3 DNA reads as TGTGCCACCAGTGACTCCAGGGTATTCTGGACCCAGTACTTC. Protein product: CATSDSRVFWTQYF.

This clonotype was recorded at least ten times. J is TRBJ1-1 and V is TRBV5-1; TRBD1 might be the D (5 bases). The CDR3 consists of 14 residues. V was shortened by 0 bases and J by 8 bases, with 14 bases between the two germline ends. The germline gives CDR1 SGHRS, CDR2 YFSETQ. As DNA, the CDR3 is TGCGCCAGCAGCTTGGTCGGGGGAGATAGAGAAGCTTTCTTT. Protein sequence: CASSLVGGDREAFF.

Here the CDR3 DNA reads TGTGCCAGCTCCTTCGGACAGCCCGGCACAGATACGCAGTATTTT. It encodes CASSFGQPGTDTQYF. V is TRBV18 and J is TRBJ2-3; possibly TRBD1 for D (6 bases). This CDR3 comprises 15 residues. The germline V gene encodes CDR1 KGHSH and CDR2 LQKENI. Deletions cut 6 bases from V and 1 base from J, with 14 bases between.

This clonotype was seen only a few times. V and J are TRBV20-1 and TRBJ1-1, with D hard to call. Trimming took off 3 bases at V and 2 bases at J, with 4 bases between the two ends. The CDR3 is 11 amino acids. Germline V CDR1 and CDR2: DFQATT, SNEGSKA (reference sequence). CDR3 in amino acids: CSASDNTEAFF. The CDR3 coding sequence is TGCAGTGCTAGCGATAACACTGAAGCTTTCTTT.

This clonotype was found many times. The chain recombines TRBV5-1 with TRBJ1-1; no clear D. V was pared by 0 bases and J by 0 bases, with 9 bases between. The CDR3 spans 15 residues. CDR1 is SGHRS, CDR2 YFSETQ, per germline. The DNA for the CDR3 is TGCGCCAGCAGCTTGGGTTTCCCCGTGAACACTGAAGCTTTCTTT. Residues: CASSLGFPVNTEAFF. The whole variable domain, remainder taken from reference TRBV5-1 and TRBJ1-1, is KAGVTQTPRYLIKTRGQQVTLSCSPISGHRSVSWYQQTPGQGLQFLFEYFSETQRNKGNFPGRFSGRQFSNSRSEMNVSTLELGDSALYLCASSLGFPVNTEAFFGQGTRLTVV.

The sample holds a few counts of this clonotype. The V call is TRBV9, the J call TRBJ2-3; TRBD2 matches 10 bases. This CDR3 spans 15 amino acids. Germline CDR1 and CDR2: SGDLS and YYNGEE. With V trimmed by 4 bases and J by 5 bases, 7 bases remained unmatched. CDR3 sequence: CASSLSGGARDTQYF. CDR3 DNA: TGTGCCAGCAGCTTAAGCGGGGGGGCCCGAGATACGCAGTATTTT.

This clonotype appeared many times. The chain employs TRBV5-1 and TRBJ1-6; perhaps TRBD1 as D (5 bases). Germline CDR1 SGHRS, CDR2 YFSETQ. Trimming removed 0 bases from V and 7 bases from J, with 8 bases in between. This CDR3 has 14 residues. The CDR3 DNA follows: TGCGCCAGCAGCTTGGGGGACGGAAATTCACCCCTCCACTTT. This sequence encodes CASSLGDGNSPLHF.

This clonotype has at least ten counts. The chain uses TRBV19 and TRBJ2-1; a weak D match, TRBD2 (5 bases). Germline values: CDR1 LNHDA, CDR2 SQIVND (reference sequence). CDR3 length: 14 amino acids. The V and J ends lost 6 bases and 0 bases respectively, with 9 bases between them. The CDR3 is CASSRTSSYNEQFF. The CDR3 DNA follows: TGTGCCAGTAGCAGGACTTCCTCCTACAATGAGCAGTTCTTC.

The table lists this clonotype with a few counts. This rearrangement joins TRBV10-3 to TRBJ2-1, with TRBD2 identical over 9 bases. V gave up 8 bases and J gave up 6 bases; unmatched junction bases: 17. Germline values: CDR1 ENHRY, CDR2 SYGVKD. This CDR3 comprises 17 residues. The CDR3 loop reads CAISPQGRGGPSNEQFF. The DNA of the CDR3 is TGTGCCATCTCCCCCCAGGGGCGGGGGGGCCCGAGCAATGAGCAGTTCTTC.

The gene calls are TRBV20-1 and TRBJ2-2; D possibly corresponds to TRBD1 (6 bases). Germline-derived CDR1 and CDR2 are DFQATT and SNEGSKA (reference sequence). Trimming removed 5 bases at V and 4 bases at J, with 14 bases between. The CDR3 length is 14 residues. DNA for the CDR3: TGCAGTGCTTACACAGGGCGCGGCACCGGGGAGCTGTTTTTT. It encodes CSAYTGRGTGELFF.

The gene calls are TRBV6-6 and TRBJ1-5; no definite D call. V lost 11 bases, J lost 5 bases, and 13 bases lay in between. CDR3 length: 12 amino acids. Germline CDR1 reads MNHNY; CDR2 reads SVGAGI (reference sequence). As DNA, the CDR3 is TGTGCCGCCGCTCCCTCGCATCAGCCCCAGCATTTT. This translates into CAAAPSHQPQHF.

With regard to this clonotype: The junction shows a germline mismatch at one end, possibly a read error. The chain couples TRBV27 to TRBJ2-3, with a possible D match to TRBD1 (5 bases). Germline CDR1 MNHEY, CDR2 SMNVEV (reference sequence). CDR3 length: 12 amino acids. CDR3 sequence: CTSRPHQGTQYF. The CDR3 DNA sequence: TGCACCAGCAGACCGCATCAGGGTACGCAGTATTTT.